What follows describes a single T cell receptor beta chain. CDR3 length equals 16 residues. Germline V CDR1 and CDR2: MGHDK, SYGVNS. This entry belongs to a study of monozygotic twins with inflammatory bowel disease. From its re-call of the 5' RACE reads, TCRdb lists each CDR3 protein once, without DNA. The sample includes 400,000 to 500,000 distinct CDR3 sequences. The receptor was isolated from a human donor with ulcerative colitis or Crohn's disease, or a healthy co-twin of an affected twin (not recorded which). The gene calls are TRBV25-1 and TRBJ2-3; TCRdb names TRBD2, which stays unverified in the absence of DNA. The sequenced material came from blood. The CDR3 reads CASSEGLAGLTDTQYF.